Listed here are 30 T cell receptor beta chains from one sample, sequenced in a study of blood T cell repertoires in COVID-19. TCRdb's copy holds only in-frame clones and misses some; the assay was immunoSEQ multiplex PCR. Of 150,000 to 200,000 clones listed, roughly 87% are singletons. Sequencing was carried out using peripheral blood. Receptors originate from a human donor in a cohort sampled during active COVID-19.

The V gene is TRBV11-2, the J gene TRBJ1-2; TRBD1 might be the D (6 bases). The CDR3 length is 14 residues. Germline-derived CDR1 and CDR2 are SGHAT and FQNNGV. Deletions cut 2 bases from V and 8 bases from J, with 15 bases between. CDR3 loop: CASSLTRQDSGYTF. CDR3 bases: TGTGCCAGCAGCTTAACGAGACAGGACTCGGGCTACACCTTC.

The V and J genes are TRBV10-3 and TRBJ1-2; D call uncertain. With 2 bases removed from V and 4 bases from J, the gap between germline ends came to 8 bases. This CDR3 spans 13 amino acids. Germline V gene data show CDR1 as ENHRY and CDR2 as SYGVKD. CDR3 loop: CAISEGSGYGYTF. CDR3 DNA: TGTGCCATCAGTGAGGGCAGCGGCTATGGCTACACCTTC.

V and J are TRBV11-3 and TRBJ1-1; D ambiguous. The germline V gene encodes CDR1 SGHNT and CDR2 YENEEA. The CDR3 is 13 amino acids. The V end was cut by 4 bases, the J end by 10 bases, with 16 bases between. The CDR3 DNA reads TGTGCCAGCAGCTCCTCAGGCGCCCGGGGAGCTTTCTTT. This codes for CASSSSGARGAFF.

This chain joins TRBV28 and TRBJ1-5; 8 nucleotides agree with TRBD1. J lost 7 bases, V lost 10 bases, and 15 bases had no gene match. Germline CDR1 is MDHEN and CDR2 is SYDVKM. The CDR3 length is 15 residues. CDR3 coding DNA: TGTGCCACCGCTCGCCGGGACAGGTACAGCCAGCCCCAGCATTTT. Its protein product is CATARRDRYSQPQHF.

This chain links TRBV5-1 with TRBJ2-7, with a tentative D call TRBD2 (6 bases). Germline V gene data show CDR1 as SGHRS and CDR2 as YFSETQ. The CDR3 is 19 residues long. Deletions cut 1 base from V and 5 bases from J, with 28 bases between. CDR3: CASSLQPLGGVGQVNEQYF. The CDR3 DNA sequence: TGCGCCAGCAGCTTGCAACCTCTCGGAGGGGTCGGGCAAGTGAACGAGCAGTACTTC.

This clone was counted between two and nine times. The chain employs TRBV11-2 and TRBJ2-7; tentative D call: TRBD2 (5 bases). Germline CDR1 is SGHAT and CDR2 is FQNNGV. V lost 3 bases, J lost 4 bases, and 10 bases lay in between. The CDR3 consists of 13 residues. The CDR3 nucleotides are TGTGCCAGCAGCTTGGACTGGGTTTACGAGCAGTACTTC. Translating gives CASSLDWVYEQYF.

CDR3 nucleotide sequence: TGTGCCAGCAGCACACAGGGGGCGGGGGACACTGAAGCTTTCTTT. Protein: CASSTQGAGDTEAFF. This chain links TRBV2 with TRBJ1-1; TRBD1 agrees at 9 bases. CDR1 is SNHLY, CDR2 FYNNEI, per germline. The CDR3 has 15 amino acids. J was trimmed by 3 bases and V by 6 bases; bases with no gene match: 8.

The rearrangement links TRBV29-1 to TRBJ1-1; D possibly corresponds to TRBD1 (6 bases). The CDR3 consists of 15 residues. From germline, CDR1 is SQVTM and CDR2 ANQGSEA. V lost 7 bases, J lost 0 bases, and 18 bases lay in between. The CDR3 DNA sequence: TGCAGCGCTCCATTCGCGGACAGTATGAACACTGAAGCTTTCTTT. This codes for CSAPFADSMNTEAFF.

The V call is TRBV5-5, the J call TRBJ2-1; 7 bases are shared with TRBD2. The CDR3 contains 16 residues. The V gene end was trimmed by 0 bases and the J gene end by 5 bases; junction bases not matched to a gene: 8. CDR1 SGHKS and CDR2 YYEKEE come from the germline V gene (reference sequence). This CDR3 is CASSLVGGSHNNEQFF. In DNA form, the CDR3 reads TGTGCCAGCAGCTTGGTCGGCGGGAGCCACAACAATGAGCAGTTCTTC.

The V gene is TRBV19, the J gene TRBJ1-2; 10 positions match TRBD1. V was clipped by 3 bases and J by 8 bases; unmatched bases: 6. The CDR3 loop spans 14 amino acids. The germline CDR1 and CDR2 sequences are LNHDA and SQIVND (reference sequence). CDR3 loop: CASSMETGGGGYTF. The DNA of the CDR3 is TGTGCCAGTAGTATGGAGACAGGGGGCGGCGGCTACACCTTC.

The rearrangement joins TRBV30 to TRBJ2-7; 9 bases line up with TRBD1. Germline CDR1 reads GTSNPN; CDR2 reads SVGIG (reference sequence). The CDR3 is made up of 12 amino acids. V lost 8 bases to trimming and J lost 1 base; unmatched junction nucleotides: 3. The CDR3 sequence: CAGTGSSYEQYF. The CDR3 DNA reads as TGTGCCGGGACAGGGTCGTCCTACGAGCAGTACTTC.

A single count supports this clone. This chain uses TRBV6-1 with TRBJ2-7; 7 positions match TRBD2. CDR1 MNHNS and CDR2 SASEGT come from the germline V gene. V lost 0 bases, J lost 6 bases, and 2 bases stayed unmatched. The CDR3 has 13 amino acids. The CDR3 loop is CASSEAGGLEQYF. For the CDR3, the DNA is TGTGCCAGCAGTGAAGCGGGAGGGCTCGAGCAGTACTTC.

The rearrangement links TRBV11-3 to TRBJ2-4, with D unresolved. Germline V gives CDR1 SGHNT, CDR2 YENEEA. The CDR3 covers 14 residues. The V end lost 2 bases, the J end lost 11 bases, and 16 bases lay between the germline ends. CDR3 in amino acids: CASSLRKGERVQYF. The CDR3 nucleotides are TGTGCCAGCAGCTTACGCAAAGGAGAGCGAGTTCAGTACTTC.

This clone was found once. This chain uses TRBV6-6 with TRBJ2-7, with unresolved D. Trimming pared 5 bases from V and 3 bases from J, leaving 17 bases between. From germline, CDR1 is MNHNY and CDR2 SVGAGI (reference sequence). This CDR3 region has 15 residues. Here the CDR3 DNA reads TGTGCCAGCAGTCCATACCACCGGGTCGACTACGAGCAGTACTTC. It codes for CASSPYHRVDYEQYF.

This chain joins TRBV11-2 and TRBJ1-4; the match to TRBD1 covers 9 bases. The CDR3 spans 15 residues. With 3 bases clipped from V and 8 bases from J, the junction kept 7 bases outside the gene matches. Germline V lookup: CDR1 SGHAT, CDR2 FQNNGV. This CDR3 is CASSFGTGMGEKLFF. The CDR3 DNA follows: TGTGCCAGCAGCTTCGGGACAGGGATGGGGGAAAAACTGTTTTTT.

This rearrangement joins TRBV25-1 to TRBJ2-7; maybe TRBD1 (5 bases). The CDR3 is made up of 14 amino acids. CDR1 MGHDK and CDR2 SYGVNS come from the germline V gene. V was clipped by 1 base and J by 8 bases, with 15 bases between them. The CDR3 region is CASSELGASTKQYF. The CDR3, as DNA: TGTGCCAGCAGTGAATTAGGGGCTTCTACTAAGCAGTACTTC.

V and J are TRBV19 and TRBJ1-1; 9 bases are shared with TRBD1. The CDR3 extends over 17 amino acids. Germline CDR1 and CDR2: LNHDA and SQIVND (reference sequence). The V gene end was trimmed by 2 bases and the J gene end by 7 bases; junction bases not matched to a gene: 14. Written as DNA, the CDR3 is TGTGCCAGTAGTATACCACAGGGGGCAGGCGGAATTTATGAAGCTTTCTTT. It codes for CASSIPQGAGGIYEAFF.

The chain links TRBV19 to TRBJ2-7; 9 bases match TRBD1. Germline CDR1 LNHDA, CDR2 SQIVND (reference sequence). Trimming at V came to 3 bases and at J to 6 bases, leaving 9 bases not matched to a gene. The CDR3 contains 15 residues. The CDR3 DNA sequence: TGTGCCAGTAGTATCGGGGGGACAGGGTTCCTCGAGCAGTACTTC. This encodes CASSIGGTGFLEQYF.

The chain couples TRBV3-1 (or the pseudogene TRBV3-2) to TRBJ2-7; a weak D match, TRBD2 (6 bases). Germline V gene lookup returns CDR1 LGHDT and CDR2 YNNKEL (reference sequence). The V gene lost 5 bases and the J gene lost 3 bases, with 14 bases spanning the gap. The CDR3 covers 14 residues. The CDR3 nucleotides read TGTGCCAGCAGCGGGGGACTGTTAATCTACGAGCAGTACTTC. Translated: CASSGGLLIYEQYF.

The J gene is TRBJ2-1, the V gene TRBV3-1 (or the pseudogene TRBV3-2); TRBD2 is a possible D gene (5 bases). The CDR3 is 17 amino acids. V dropped 0 bases and J dropped 8 bases, with 20 bases sitting between them. The germline gives CDR1 LGHDT, CDR2 YNNKEL (reference sequence). CDR3 nucleotides: TGTGCCAGCAGCCAAGAAGTCTCGCGGGCCAGCTCCTATGAGCAGTTCTTC. Its protein is CASSQEVSRASSYEQFF.

This chain links TRBV4-1 with TRBJ1-1; 7 nucleotides line up with TRBD1. CDR1 and CDR2 from the germline V gene are MGHRA and YSYEKL. The length of the CDR3 is 15 residues. V shed 2 bases, J shed 0 bases, and the junction held 3 bases outside the gene matches. CDR3 sequence (DNA): TGCGCCAGCAGCCAACCCGGGACAGTGAACACTGAAGCTTTCTTT. It encodes CASSQPGTVNTEAFF.

V is TRBV27 and J is TRBJ2-5; tentative D call: TRBD1 (5 bases). V lost 4 bases, J lost 5 bases, and 14 bases lay in between. The CDR3 has 14 amino acids. In germline, CDR1 is MNHEY, CDR2 SMNVEV (reference sequence). The CDR3 loop is CASSSGAGWETQYF. Here the CDR3 DNA reads TGTGCCAGCAGTTCTGGGGCTGGGTGGGAGACCCAGTACTTC.

The sample holds one count of this clone. The chain combines TRBV7-2 with TRBJ1-5, with 7 bases matching TRBD1. Germline CDR1 and CDR2: SGHTA and FQGNSA. The CDR3 runs to 14 residues. V lost 5 bases to trimming and J lost 10 bases; unmatched junction nucleotides: 11. CDR3 amino acids: CASSPHRDSLPQHF. The CDR3 nucleotides are TGTGCCAGCAGCCCTCACCGGGACAGCTTACCCCAGCATTTT.

Details on this clone: The germline gene is not matched at one end of the junction; a read error may be the cause. The rearrangement joins TRBV19 to TRBJ2-1; D is possibly TRBD1 (5 bases). There are 13 residues in the CDR3. Looked up from germline, CDR1 is LNHDA and CDR2 is SQIVND (reference sequence). CDR3 nucleotides: TGTGCCAGTAGTAGACAGCCCTTCAATGGGCAGTTCTTC. This gives the protein CASSRQPFNGQFF.

With respect to this clone: Other DNA sequences of this sample code for an identical CDR3. The V and J genes are TRBV28 and TRBJ2-5, with TRBD1 matching over 8 bases. CDR1 MDHEN and CDR2 SYDVKM come from the germline V gene. The CDR3 is made up of 15 amino acids. V was clipped by 3 bases and J by 2 bases; unmatched bases: 5. In DNA form, the CDR3 reads TGTGCCAGCAGTTTTACACAGGGGGGTCAAGAGACCCAGTACTTC. It encodes CASSFTQGGQETQYF.

This rearrangement joins TRBV15 to TRBJ2-7; 11 bases are a match to TRBD2. J lost 5 bases, V lost 1 base, and 7 bases had no gene match. Germline lookup yields CDR1 LNHNV and CDR2 YYDKDF (reference sequence). This CDR3 is 16 amino acids long. CDR3 in amino acids: CATSRAKLAGVDEQYF. For the CDR3, the DNA is TGTGCCACCAGCAGAGCTAAACTAGCGGGAGTTGACGAGCAGTACTTC.

The rearrangement uses TRBV15 and TRBJ2-7; the D gene is possibly TRBD2 (6 bases). The CDR3 has 16 amino acids. CDR1 is LNHNV, CDR2 YYDKDF, per germline (reference sequence). The V and J ends lost 1 base and 1 base respectively, with 14 bases between them. For the CDR3, the DNA is TGTGCCACCAGCAGAGTTTCGGGGGTTACATCCTACGAGCAGTACTTC. As protein: CATSRVSGVTSYEQYF.

The rearrangement links TRBV18 to TRBJ2-7, with a possible D match to TRBD1 (6 bases). This CDR3 has 15 amino acids. Germline V CDR1 and CDR2: KGHSH, LQKENI. V was pared by 3 bases and J by 0 bases, with 12 bases between. CDR3 in DNA: TGTGCCAGCTCACCGCCGGCAGGGGCCTCCTACGAGCAGTACTTC. It translates to CASSPPAGASYEQYF.

This clone was seen a single time. The chain links TRBV4-3 to TRBJ1-2; D not resolved. The germline V and J ends were trimmed by 0 bases and 3 bases, with 11 bases remaining between them. The CDR3 spans 15 residues. From germline, CDR1 is LGHNA and CDR2 YSLEER. CDR3 sequence: CASSQEGDGDYGYTF. The CDR3 nucleotides are TGCGCCAGCAGCCAAGAAGGCGACGGAGACTATGGCTACACCTTC.

V is TRBV7-9 and J is TRBJ2-2; 8 nucleotides match TRBD1. The CDR3 covers 14 residues. V was clipped by 6 bases and J by 4 bases; unmatched bases: 4. The germline CDR1 and CDR2 sequences are SEHNR and FQNEAQ (reference sequence). This CDR3 is CASRRTGGTGELFF. The CDR3 bases are TGTGCCAGCAGGCGTACAGGGGGCACCGGGGAGCTGTTTTTT.